This entry lists 28 T cell receptor beta chains sequenced from one sample in a study of blood T cells in healthy people across ages. Together with a sample-barcoded 5' primer, a J-beta primer mix was included in a second PCR lasting roughly 6 to 12 cycles. TCRdb processed the 5' RACE reads anew with MiXCR; each CDR3 protein has one entry. Among over 550,000 distinct CDR3 sequences listed, 25% to 30% were seen once. Sequencing was done on a sample of blood. The receptors shown here come from a woman at least 80 years old in good health.

This clonotype was counted a few times. The rearrangement uses TRBV30 and TRBJ1-2; 7 bases agree with TRBD1. The CDR3 covers 12 residues. J gave up 5 bases and V 2 bases, and 2 bases lay outside the gene matches. Germline loops: CDR1 GTSNPN, CDR2 SVGIG (reference sequence). CDR3: CAWSTGVYGYTF. CDR3 DNA sequence: TGTGCCTGGAGTACAGGGGTATATGGCTACACCTTC.

This clonotype has more than one count but fewer than ten. The chain has TRBV30 and TRBJ2-7, with 9 bases that match TRBD1. The germline V gene has CDR1 GTSNPN and CDR2 SVGIG (reference sequence). This CDR3 is built from 12 residues. The DNA for the CDR3 is TGTGCTTCCGGGACAGGGTCCTACGAGCAGTACTTC. This sequence encodes CASGTGSYEQYF. The full variable domain, completed using reference TRBV30 and TRBJ2-7, is SQTIHQWPATLVQPVGSPLSLECTVEGTSNPNLYWYRQAAGRGLQLLFYSVGIGQISSEVPQNLSASRPQDRQFILSSKKLLLSDSGFYLCASGTGSYEQYFGPGTRLTVT.

The chain uses TRBV7-2 and TRBJ2-3; D possibly corresponds to TRBD2 (6 bases). Trimming cost V 4 bases and J 7 bases, with 18 bases left between them. Germline loops: CDR1 SGHTA, CDR2 FQGNSA. The CDR3 is 15 residues long. Here the CDR3 reads CASSSVGGFSNTQYF. In DNA, the CDR3 is TGTGCCAGCAGCTCCGTGGGGGGATTCTCAAATACGCAGTATTTT.

Ten or more counts support this clonotype. The V call is TRBV29-1, the J call TRBJ1-4; D is unresolved. Per germline, CDR1 SQVTM and CDR2 ANQGSEA. This CDR3 spans 11 amino acids. V was shortened by 2 bases and J by 11 bases, with 9 bases between the two germline ends. The CDR3 protein is CSVESSRKLFF. CDR3 bases: TGCAGCGTTGAATCCTCGCGGAAACTGTTTTTT.

The chain has TRBV5-1 and TRBJ2-3; the D gene could be TRBD1 or TRBD2 (5 bases each). Germline-derived CDR1 and CDR2 are SGHRS and YFSETQ. The CDR3 loop spans 14 amino acids. V was pared by 7 bases and J by 4 bases, with 16 bases between. The DNA of the CDR3 is TGCGCCAGCGGCTACGGGGACGTCGCAGATACGCAGTATTTT. It specifies CASGYGDVADTQYF.

The gene calls are TRBV6-2 or TRBV6-3 and TRBJ1-1; 7 bases map to TRBD1. J gave up 1 base and V 6 bases, and 11 bases lay outside the gene matches. The CDR3 totals 16 residues. Germline CDR1 MNHEY, CDR2 SVGEGT. CDR3 in amino acids: CASSYVPGQRNTEAFF. CDR3 nucleotides: TGTGCCAGCAGCTACGTACCGGGACAGCGGAACACTGAAGCTTTCTTT.

This clonotype was picked up many times. The chain links TRBV5-1 to TRBJ2-5; D is uncertain. Trimming stripped 5 bases from V and 2 bases from J, with 10 bases between. Germline lookup yields CDR1 SGHRS and CDR2 YFSETQ. CDR3 length equals 13 residues. This chain's CDR3 is CASRTEPQETQYF. DNA of the CDR3: TGCGCCAGCAGGACGGAACCACAAGAGACCCAGTACTTC.

This clonotype came up a few times. The chain combines TRBV20-1 with TRBJ2-3; 11 bases match TRBD1. There are 15 residues in the CDR3. Losses at the gene ends were 3 bases for V and 1 base for J; bases not matched to a gene: 3. The germline V gene has CDR1 DFQATT and CDR2 SNEGSKA (reference sequence). The CDR3 bases are TGCAGTGCTAGGGGGACAGGGGGGGGCACAGATACGCAGTATTTT. Amino acid sequence: CSARGTGGGTDTQYF.

This clonotype was found a few times. The genes are TRBV28 and TRBJ1-6; D is uncertain. The germline V and J ends were trimmed by 5 bases and 6 bases, with 14 bases remaining between them. The V gene's germline CDR1 is MDHEN and CDR2 SYDVKM. This CDR3 comprises 15 residues. Here the CDR3 reads CASSLRLSLNSPLHF. The CDR3 DNA follows: TGTGCCAGCAGTCTCCGACTGAGTCTTAATTCACCCCTCCACTTT.

Comments on this clonotype: This may be a read error: a much more frequent sequence differs by one nucleotide. V gene TRBV6-2 or TRBV6-3 combines with J gene TRBJ2-1, with D uncertain. The length of the CDR3 is 14 residues. The germline V gene has CDR1 MNHEY and CDR2 SVGEGT. V was shortened by 6 bases and J by 6 bases, with 15 bases between the two germline ends. CDR3 amino acids: CASRYERRVNEQFF. CDR3 in DNA: TGTGCCAGCAGGTACGAACGAAGGGTCAATGAGCAGTTCTTC.

This clonotype has a handful of counts. The gene calls are TRBV20-1 and TRBJ2-7; the match to TRBD2 covers 13 bases. The J segment lost 7 bases and the V segment lost 6 bases, leaving 12 bases of the junction unmatched. Germline assignment: CDR1 DFQATT and CDR2 SNEGSKA (reference sequence). CDR3 length: 15 residues. CDR3 region: CSARLAGGLFNEQYF. CDR3 in DNA: TGCAGTGCGAGACTAGCGGGGGGCCTTTTTAATGAGCAGTACTTC.

This clonotype was recorded a few times. This chain uses TRBV7-3 with TRBJ2-7; 7 nucleotides align to TRBD2. Germline V gene sequence: CDR1 SGHTA, CDR2 FQGTGA. The V and J ends lost 2 bases and 7 bases, in that order; junction bases with no gene match: 11. The CDR3 loop spans 15 amino acids. The CDR3 loop reads CASSLSLTSRDEQYF. In nucleotides, the CDR3 is TGTGCCAGCAGCTTATCATTGACTAGCCGGGATGAGCAGTACTTC. The full variable domain, rest sourced from reference TRBV7-3 and TRBJ2-7, is GAGVSQTPSNKVTEKGKYVELRCDPISGHTALYWYRQSLGQGPEFLIYFQGTGAADDSGLPNDRFFAVRPEGSVSTLKIQRTERGDSAVYLCASSLSLTSRDEQYFGPGTRLTVT.

A remark on this clonotype: A much larger clone lies a single base off, so this may be a read error. The chain couples TRBV30 to TRBJ2-7; TRBD2 agrees at 8 bases. This CDR3 contains 14 residues. The germline CDR1 and CDR2 sequences are GTSNPN and SVGIG (reference sequence). J was trimmed by 7 bases and V by 1 base; bases with no gene match: 9. This CDR3 is CAWSEGLVIDEQYF. The CDR3 DNA follows: TGTGCCTGGAGTGAGGGACTAGTTATCGATGAGCAGTACTTC. Based on the CDR3 plus reference TRBV30 and TRBJ2-7, the full variable domain is SQTIHQWPATLVQPVGSPLSLECTVEGTSNPNLYWYRQAAGRGLQLLFYSVGIGQISSEVPQNLSASRPQDRQFILSSKKLLLSDSGFYLCAWSEGLVIDEQYFGPGTRLTVT.

This clonotype was picked up many times. The rearrangement joins TRBV5-6 to TRBJ1-2; the D is unclear. The germline V gene has CDR1 SGHDT and CDR2 YYEEEE. The length of the CDR3 is 13 residues. The V end was cut by 0 bases, the J end by 6 bases, with 9 bases between. CDR3 nucleotides: TGTGCCAGCAGCTTGGTCGGGAAAGATGGCTACACCTTC. The encoded protein is CASSLVGKDGYTF. The full variable domain, with the rest looked up from reference TRBV5-6 and TRBJ1-2, is DAGVTQSPTHLIKTRGQQVTLRCSPKSGHDTVSWYQQALGQGPQFIFQYYEEEERQRGNFPDRFSGHQFPNYSSELNVNALLLGDSALYLCASSLVGKDGYTFGSGTRLTVV.

The CDR3 region is CSVEPTGVTGELFF. As DNA, the CDR3 is TGCAGCGTTGAACCGACAGGGGTCACCGGGGAGCTGTTTTTT. V gene TRBV29-1 combines with J gene TRBJ2-2; TRBD1 agrees at 8 bases. Germline V gene data show CDR1 as SQVTM and CDR2 as ANQGSEA. The CDR3 has 14 amino acids. The J segment lost 4 bases and the V segment lost 2 bases, leaving 3 bases of the junction unmatched.

This chain uses TRBV6-1 with TRBJ2-2; the D is unclear. Trimming cost V 8 bases and J 7 bases, with 14 bases left between them. This CDR3 region has 13 residues. The germline V gene has CDR1 MNHNS and CDR2 SASEGT. In nucleotides, the CDR3 is TGTGCCAGCTCTCTCAAAACTGGCGGGGAGCTGTTTTTT. It codes for CASSLKTGGELFF.

The table lists this clonotype with many counts. This chain connects TRBV4-2 to TRBJ2-3; TRBD2 matches at 8 bases. This CDR3 region has 15 residues. The germline gives CDR1 LGHNA, CDR2 YNFKEQ. With V trimmed by 4 bases and J by 4 bases, 7 bases remained unmatched. Written as DNA, the CDR3 is TGTGCCAGCAGCCCGGCGCGGGGGGCCCCAGATACGCAGTATTTT. It is translated as CASSPARGAPDTQYF.

This clonotype was seen only a few times. The CDR3 DNA is TGCAGTGCTAGAGCCTCGGAGGATTGGGATTCACCCCTCCACTTT. This translates into CSARASEDWDSPLHF. The V and J genes are TRBV20-1 and TRBJ1-6, with unresolved D. CDR3 length: 15 amino acids. Germline values: CDR1 DFQATT, CDR2 SNEGSKA (reference sequence). The V end was cut by 1 base, the J end by 8 bases, with 15 bases between.

V gene TRBV20-1 combines with J gene TRBJ2-1; the match to TRBD2 covers 11 bases. The V segment lost 6 bases and the J segment 9 bases; nucleotides outside the gene matches: 10. Germline-derived CDR1 and CDR2 are DFQATT and SNEGSKA (reference sequence). This CDR3 is 14 amino acids long. The CDR3 coding sequence is TGCAGTGCCCCATTAGCGGGGGGGCCGAGTGAGCAGTTCTTC. Residues: CSAPLAGGPSEQFF.

At least ten counts were recorded for this clonotype. This chain uses TRBV5-5 with TRBJ1-2, with 9 bases aligning to TRBD1. There are 15 residues in the CDR3. From germline, CDR1 is SGHKS and CDR2 YYEKEE (reference sequence). Unmatched junction bases numbered 7, after V lost 3 bases and J lost 4 bases. The DNA of the CDR3 is TGTGCCAGCAGCTCCGGACAGGGGCGCCCCTATGGCTACACCTTC. This codes for CASSSGQGRPYGYTF.

The chain has TRBV7-2 and TRBJ2-5; D remains ambiguous. The germline V and J ends were trimmed by 3 bases and 0 bases, with 17 bases remaining between them. The germline V gene has CDR1 SGHTA and CDR2 FQGNSA. The CDR3 totals 17 residues. This CDR3 reads CASSLASGHSDQETQYF. The CDR3 region has the DNA TGTGCCAGCAGCTTGGCCTCGGGCCACAGTGACCAAGAGACCCAGTACTTC.

This clonotype was picked up a small number of times. The V and J genes are TRBV30 and TRBJ1-4, with D unclear. This CDR3 spans 13 amino acids. Germline V gene data show CDR1 as GTSNPN and CDR2 as SVGIG (reference sequence). V gave up 2 bases and J gave up 8 bases, with 12 bases separating them. Here the CDR3 DNA reads TGTGCCTGGAGTTCACGGCAGTCAGAAAAACTGTTTTTT. It is translated as CAWSSRQSEKLFF.

With regard to this clonotype: A much larger clone sits a single nucleotide away, making a read error possible. The V call is TRBV20-1, the J call TRBJ1-5; D is uncertain. Germline lookup yields CDR1 DFQATT and CDR2 SNEGSKA (reference sequence). CDR3 length: 15 residues. The CDR3 is CGARDGTFQNQPQHF. CDR3 nucleotides: TGCGGTGCTAGAGATGGTACCTTCCAAAATCAGCCCCAGCATTTT.

This clonotype was observed at least ten times. The V gene is TRBV20-1, the J gene TRBJ2-7, with no clear D. The length of the CDR3 is 14 residues. V was cut by 3 bases and J by 0 bases, with 12 bases left in between. CDR1 is DFQATT, CDR2 SNEGSKA, per germline (reference sequence). The CDR3 loop is CSARTTRSSYEQYF. The CDR3 bases are TGCAGTGCTAGGACGACAAGGAGCTCCTACGAGCAGTACTTC.

This clonotype was seen a handful of times. The chain combines TRBV5-6 with TRBJ1-1; weak D call: TRBD1 (6 bases). Looked up from germline, CDR1 is SGHDT and CDR2 is YYEEEE. The CDR3 is made up of 15 amino acids. The V end was cut by 4 bases, the J end by 3 bases, with 16 bases between. CDR3 protein: CASSPLRGRDTEAFF. The CDR3 coding sequence is TGTGCCAGCAGCCCCTTAAGGGGGAGGGACACTGAAGCTTTCTTT.

The chain joins TRBV11-3 to TRBJ2-1, with D possibly TRBD1 on 6 matching bases. With 1 base removed from V and 0 bases from J, the gap between germline ends came to 25 bases. There are 21 residues in the CDR3. Per germline, CDR1 SGHNT and CDR2 YENEEA. The CDR3 spells CASSLGSSRGVSLSSYNEQFF. The CDR3 DNA is TGTGCCAGCAGCTTAGGATCTAGCAGGGGAGTTTCCCTTAGCTCCTACAATGAGCAGTTCTTC.

This clonotype was observed a handful of times. J is TRBJ2-5 and V is TRBV20-1; 7 positions match TRBD2. With 3 bases clipped from V and 3 bases from J, the junction kept 7 bases outside the gene matches. The CDR3 contains 14 residues. CDR1 DFQATT and CDR2 SNEGSKA come from the germline V gene (reference sequence). The CDR3 loop reads CSARVAGREETQYF. The CDR3, as DNA: TGCAGTGCTAGGGTAGCGGGCCGGGAAGAGACCCAGTACTTC.

This clonotype has a handful of counts. The chain recombines TRBV2 with TRBJ1-6, with D possibly TRBD1 on 6 matching bases. CDR1 and CDR2 (germline): SNHLY, FYNNEI. The CDR3 is 16 amino acids. Trimming took off 2 bases at V and 7 bases at J, with 15 bases between the two ends. CDR3 in amino acids: CASSERPGGSNSPLHF. CDR3 coding DNA: TGTGCCAGCAGTGAAAGGCCCGGGGGCAGCAATTCACCCCTCCACTTT. Drawing the rest from reference TRBV2 and TRBJ1-6, the complete variable domain is EPEVTQTPSHQVTQMGQEVILRCVPISNHLYFYWYRQILGQKVEFLVSFYNNEISEKSEIFDDQFSVERPDGSNFTLKIRSTKLEDSAMYFCASSERPGGSNSPLHFGNGTRLTVT.